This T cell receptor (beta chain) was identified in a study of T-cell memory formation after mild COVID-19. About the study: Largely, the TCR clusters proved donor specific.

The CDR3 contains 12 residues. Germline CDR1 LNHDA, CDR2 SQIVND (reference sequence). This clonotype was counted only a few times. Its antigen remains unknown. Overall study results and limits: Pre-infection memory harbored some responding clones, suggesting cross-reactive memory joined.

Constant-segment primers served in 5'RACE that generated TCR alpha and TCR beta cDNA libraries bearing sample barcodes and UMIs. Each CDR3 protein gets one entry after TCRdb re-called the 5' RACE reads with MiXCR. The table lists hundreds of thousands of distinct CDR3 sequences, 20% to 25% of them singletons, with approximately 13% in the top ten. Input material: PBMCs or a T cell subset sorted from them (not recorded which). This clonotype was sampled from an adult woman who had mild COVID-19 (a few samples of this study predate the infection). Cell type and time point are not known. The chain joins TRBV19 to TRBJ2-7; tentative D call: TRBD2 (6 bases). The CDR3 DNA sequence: TGTGCGGTCGGGACTGACGGCGGCGAGCAGTACTTC. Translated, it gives CAVGTDGGEQYF.